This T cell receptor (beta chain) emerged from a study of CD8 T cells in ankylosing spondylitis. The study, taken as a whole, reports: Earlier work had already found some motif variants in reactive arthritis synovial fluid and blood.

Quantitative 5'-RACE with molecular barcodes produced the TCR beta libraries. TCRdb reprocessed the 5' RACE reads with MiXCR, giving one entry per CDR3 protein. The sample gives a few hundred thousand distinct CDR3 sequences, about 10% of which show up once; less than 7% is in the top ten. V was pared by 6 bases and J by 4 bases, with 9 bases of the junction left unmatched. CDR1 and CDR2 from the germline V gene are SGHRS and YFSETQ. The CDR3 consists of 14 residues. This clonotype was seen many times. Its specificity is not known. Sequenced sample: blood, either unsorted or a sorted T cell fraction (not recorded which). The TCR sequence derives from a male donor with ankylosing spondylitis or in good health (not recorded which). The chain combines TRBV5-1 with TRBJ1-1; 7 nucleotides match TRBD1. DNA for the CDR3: TGCGCCAGCAACAACTTAGGGGGCGCCACTGAAGCTTTCTTT. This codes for CASNNLGGATEAFF.